The sequence of this T cell receptor (beta chain) was determined in a study of T-cell reconstitution after alpha-beta-depleted transplantation in children. Using unique molecular identifiers, the investigators prepared the TCRbeta library. TCRdb called the PCR reads again in MiXCR, with one record for every CDR3 protein. Of roughly 500,000 distinct CDR3 sequences listed, 30% to 35% are singletons. The junction had 9 bases not matched to a gene; V was cut back by 3 bases and J by 5 bases. This CDR3 is 15 amino acids long. This clonotype was seen a few times. This clonotype was obtained from a human donor who donated a stem cell graft to a child with aplastic anemia. The source material was PBMCs from the stem cell graft donor, sampled from the stem cell graft. The chain recombines TRBV12-3 or TRBV12-4 with TRBJ1-1; 7 bases fit TRBD1. CDR3 amino acids: CASSLAGGVLTEAFF. CDR3 in DNA: TGTGCCAGCAGTTTGGCAGGGGGGGTACTTACTGAAGCTTTCTTT.